The 3 T cell receptor beta chains below were found in one sample sequenced in a study of blood T cell repertoires in COVID-19. Some clones are missing from TCRdb's copy, which holds only in-frame ones; the method was immunoSEQ multiplex PCR. Of fewer than 250,000 clones listed, 84% were seen once; the top ten hold 5.5% to 7.5%. Sequences were obtained from PBMCs or T cells enriched from blood (not recorded which). The receptors come from a woman aged 40 to 50 who had recovered from COVID-19.

This rearrangement joins TRBV5-1 to TRBJ2-7; 8 positions agree with TRBD2. The CDR3 contains 14 residues. The ends lost 2 bases at V and 2 bases at J; junction bases unmatched: 3. The germline CDR1 and CDR2 sequences are SGHRS and YFSETQ. DNA of the CDR3: TGCGCCAGCAGCTTAGCGGGAGACACCTACGAGCAGTACTTC. Its translation: CASSLAGDTYEQYF.

The chain combines TRBV10-2 with TRBJ2-1; 7 bases map to TRBD1. V lost 7 bases and J lost 7; bases outside the gene matches: 4. This CDR3 is built from 12 residues. In germline, CDR1 is WSHSY, CDR2 SAAADI. The CDR3 spells CASNLQGNEQFF. CDR3 nucleotides: TGCGCCAGCAACCTACAGGGGAATGAGCAGTTCTTC.

This rearrangement joins TRBV28 to TRBJ1-5; maybe TRBD1 (5 bases). In germline, CDR1 is MDHEN, CDR2 SYDVKM. V dropped 3 bases and J dropped 0 bases, with 12 bases sitting between them. The CDR3 is 16 residues long. CDR3 in amino acids: CASSLEPGLSNQPQHF. CDR3 DNA sequence: TGTGCCAGCAGTTTGGAACCGGGACTTAGCAATCAGCCCCAGCATTTT.